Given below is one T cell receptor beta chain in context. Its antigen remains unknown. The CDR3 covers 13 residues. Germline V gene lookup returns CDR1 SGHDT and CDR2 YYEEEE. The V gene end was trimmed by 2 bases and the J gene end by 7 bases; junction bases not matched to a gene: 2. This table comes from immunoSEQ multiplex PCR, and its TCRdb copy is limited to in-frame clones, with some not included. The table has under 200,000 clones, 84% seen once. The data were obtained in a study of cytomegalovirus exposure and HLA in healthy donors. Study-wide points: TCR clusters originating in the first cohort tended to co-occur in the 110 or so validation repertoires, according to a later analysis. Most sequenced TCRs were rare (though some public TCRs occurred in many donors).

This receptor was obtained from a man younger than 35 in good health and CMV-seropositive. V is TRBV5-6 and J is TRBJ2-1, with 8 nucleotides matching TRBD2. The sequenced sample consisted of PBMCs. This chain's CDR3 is CASSFGGRNEQFF. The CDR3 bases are TGTGCCAGCAGCTTTGGCGGGAGGAATGAGCAGTTCTTC.